These 13 T cell receptor beta chains were all obtained from the same sample, sequenced in a study of cytomegalovirus exposure and HLA in healthy donors (TCRdb year 2017). Library method: the immunoSEQ multiplex PCR assay. For the multiplex PCR, a mixture combining 60 forward primers for TCR Vbeta segments and 13 reverse primers for TCR Jbeta segments was used. Sourced from immuneACCESS, this table was stored by TCRdb with only in-frame sequences that have V and J called. A share of the clones is absent; for the studies checked, an unresolved V gene accounts for under half, and the remainder has no known explanation. This sample gives approximately 110,000 clones in total; roughly 74% of them show up just once. The leading ten clones occupy around 3.6% of the sample. The sequencing sample was made of PBMCs. These receptors came from a man aged 35 to 55 in good health and CMV-seronegative.

This clone has just a few counts. The chain has TRBV5-1 and TRBJ2-5, with D possibly matching TRBD1 (6 bases). The tail of the sequence fits TRBJ2-7 better, so the J call may be wrong. Germline V gives CDR1 SGHRS, CDR2 YFSETQ. The CDR3 length is 15 residues. CDR3 sequence (DNA): TGCGCCAGCAGCTTGTCGGTAACAGGGAGCCACGAGCAGTACTTC. This codes for CASSLSVTGSHEQYF.

The chain carries TRBV5-1 and TRBJ2-1, with 8 bases lining up with TRBD2. Germline-derived CDR1 and CDR2 are SGHRS and YFSETQ. J was trimmed by 4 bases and V by 2 bases; bases with no gene match: 8. CDR3 length: 16 residues. The CDR3 loop reads CASSFLSGGGYNEQFF. As DNA, the CDR3 is TGCGCCAGCAGCTTTTTGTCCGGGGGGGGTTACAATGAGCAGTTCTTC.

This clone was picked up one time. The CDR3 DNA reads TGCAGCGTTGAGTTATTGGGGTCGGGAGACACTGAAGCTTTCTTT. Its translation is CSVELLGSGDTEAFF. The J gene is TRBJ1-1, the V gene TRBV29-1; D unresolved. Germline lookup yields CDR1 SQVTM and CDR2 ANQGSEA. There are 15 residues in the CDR3. V was pared by 3 bases and J by 3 bases, with 17 bases between.

The chain has TRBV23-1 and TRBJ1-1; no clear D. TRBV23-1 is an open reading frame, and its role is uncertain. The CDR3 contains 14 residues. V shed 5 bases and J shed 4 bases, with 14 bases lying between them. DNA of the CDR3: TGCGCCAGCAGTACGTACCGGGAGGGCACTGAAGCTTTCTTT. Residues: CASSTYREGTEAFF.

The V gene is TRBV7-8, the J gene TRBJ1-5; no clear D gene. With 5 bases removed from V and 8 bases from J, the gap between germline ends came to 10 bases. This CDR3 comprises 12 residues. Germline-derived CDR1 and CDR2 are SGHVS and FQNEAQ. The CDR3, as DNA: TGTGCCAGCAGCCCTCTTAGTGAGCCCCAGCATTTT. It yields the protein CASSPLSEPQHF. Complete variable domain (other parts from reference TRBV7-8 and TRBJ1-5): GAGVSQSPRYKVAKRGQDVALRCDPISGHVSLFWYQQALGQGPEFLTYFQNEAQLDKSGLPSDRFFAERPEGSVSTLKIQRTQQEDSAVYLCASSPLSEPQHFGDGTRLSIL.

The chain carries TRBV28 and TRBJ2-7, with D perhaps TRBD2 (5 bases). Trimming shortened V by 8 bases and J by 2 bases, and 16 bases separated the two germline ends. Germline CDR1 and CDR2: MDHEN and SYDVKM. CDR3 length: 14 amino acids. CDR3 DNA: TGTGCCAGCGCCTTAGAGGGAGCTGCCTACGAGCAGTACTTC. Its translation is CASALEGAAYEQYF.

The sample holds one count of this clone. V gene TRBV15 combines with J gene TRBJ1-4; 7 bases line up with TRBD1. This CDR3 contains 15 residues. Germline V gene lookup returns CDR1 LNHNV and CDR2 YYDKDF (reference sequence). The junction had 7 bases not matched to a gene; V was cut back by 1 base and J by 8 bases. CDR3 DNA sequence: TGTGCCACCAGCAGAGCTGACAGGGCGGGAGAAAAACTGTTTTTT. This codes for CATSRADRAGEKLFF.

This sequence joins TRBV7-8 and TRBJ2-1; 11 bases map to TRBD1. CDR3 length: 15 residues. Germline lookup yields CDR1 SGHVS and CDR2 FQNEAQ. V was pared by 6 bases and J by 7 bases, with 8 bases of the junction left unmatched. As DNA, the CDR3 is TGTGCCAGCAGTCAAGGACAGGGGGCGCGTAATGAGCAGTTCTTC. Protein: CASSQGQGARNEQFF.

The rearrangement links TRBV19 to TRBJ2-1; D may be TRBD1 (5 bases). Trimming removed 6 bases from V and 0 bases from J, with 15 bases in between. CDR1 and CDR2 from the germline V gene are LNHDA and SQIVND (reference sequence). The CDR3 has 16 amino acids. The CDR3 nucleotides read TGTGCCAGTAGGGGAAATAGGGGCAGCTCCTACAATGAGCAGTTCTTC. Translation: CASRGNRGSSYNEQFF.

V and J are TRBV6-6 and TRBJ2-7; possibly TRBD2 for D (5 bases). The CDR3 is made up of 14 amino acids. Deletions cut 2 bases from V and 1 base from J, with 9 bases between. Germline V lookup: CDR1 MNHNY, CDR2 SVGAGI (reference sequence). The CDR3 here is CASSYPGGSYEQYF. In DNA, the CDR3 is TGTGCCAGCAGTTACCCCGGCGGGTCCTACGAGCAGTACTTC.

The chain uses TRBV7-6 and TRBJ2-2; D gene ambiguous. This CDR3 has 13 residues. Germline CDR1 SGHVS, CDR2 FNYEAQ. V lost 4 bases and J lost 4, with 7 bases in between. The CDR3 here is CASSSKPTGELFF. The CDR3 coding sequence is TGTGCCAGCAGCTCGAAGCCCACCGGGGAGCTGTTTTTT. The full variable domain, its missing parts supplied by reference TRBV7-6 and TRBJ2-2, is GAGVSQSPRYKVTKRGQDVALRCDPISGHVSLYWYRQALGQGPEFLTYFNYEAQQDKSGLPNDRFSAERPEGSISTLTIQRTEQRDSAMYRCASSSKPTGELFFGEGSRLTVL.

This clone showed up just a few times. The chain carries TRBV10-3 and TRBJ1-1; no clear D gene. The CDR3 consists of 12 residues. The ends were cut back, 5 bases at V and 10 bases at J, with 14 bases in the middle. Germline loops: CDR1 ENHRY, CDR2 SYGVKD. The CDR3 loop is CAISNEGSAAFF. For the CDR3, the DNA is TGTGCCATCAGTAACGAGGGATCAGCAGCTTTCTTT.

This clone was counted a few times. The genes are TRBV10-3 and TRBJ1-2, with D unresolved. The germline V and J ends were trimmed by 8 bases and 3 bases, with 10 bases remaining between them. Looked up from germline, CDR1 is ENHRY and CDR2 is SYGVKD. The CDR3 contains 12 residues. This CDR3 reads CAIGRADYGYTF. CDR3 nucleotide sequence: TGTGCCATCGGGAGGGCTGACTATGGCTACACCTTC.